These 23 T cell receptor beta chains share one sample of origin, sequenced in a study of blood T cell repertoires in COVID-19. Assay: immunoSEQ multiplex PCR; the TCRdb copy retains only in-frame clones and omits some. The sample yields around 110,000 clones, about 91% seen once. The sequencing input was peripheral blood. These TCRs come from a middle-aged man with active or convalescent COVID-19.

V and J are TRBV28 and TRBJ1-1; the D gene is possibly TRBD1 (5 bases). Germline CDR1 is MDHEN and CDR2 is SYDVKM. Trimming stripped 4 bases from V and 1 base from J, with 10 bases between. The length of the CDR3 is 14 residues. The CDR3: CASSWLTENTEAFF. The CDR3 DNA sequence: TGTGCCAGCAGTTGGCTGACAGAGAACACTGAAGCTTTCTTT.

The V call is TRBV7-9, the J call TRBJ2-2; TRBD1 is a possible D gene (5 bases). The CDR3 sequence is 18 residues long. V dropped 1 base and J dropped 1 base, with 16 bases sitting between them. CDR1 is SEHNR, CDR2 FQNEAQ, per germline (reference sequence). CDR3 region: CASSLVQLRQGNTGELFF. The CDR3 region has the DNA TGTGCCAGCAGCTTAGTTCAGCTTCGGCAGGGGAACACCGGGGAGCTGTTTTTT.

The rearrangement links TRBV9 to TRBJ2-7; 8 nucleotides align to TRBD2. Germline V gene data show CDR1 as SGDLS and CDR2 as YYNGEE. J lost 4 bases, V lost 4 bases, and 7 bases had no gene match. The CDR3 runs to 14 residues. The CDR3 loop is CASSPSGSAYEQYF. CDR3 bases: TGTGCCAGCAGCCCCAGCGGGAGCGCGTACGAGCAGTACTTC.

The CDR3 loop reads CASREGTDTQYF. CDR3 coding DNA: TGTGCAAGCCGAGAGGGAACAGATACGCAGTATTTT. V gene TRBV10-3 combines with J gene TRBJ2-3, with D maybe TRBD2 (5 bases). This CDR3 contains 12 residues. Germline CDR1 is ENHRY and CDR2 is SYGVKD.

This chain connects TRBV7-2 to TRBJ1-2, with TRBD1 identical over 7 bases. V trimming: 5 bases; J trimming: 6 bases; junction bases outside the gene matches: 12. Germline V gene sequence: CDR1 SGHTA, CDR2 FQGNSA. This CDR3 is built from 15 residues. The CDR3: CASSPPGQRIDGYTF. The CDR3 nucleotides are TGTGCCAGCAGCCCGCCGGGACAGAGAATTGATGGCTACACCTTC.

The chain combines TRBV28 with TRBJ1-2, with D perhaps matching TRBD1 (5 bases). The germline V and J ends were trimmed by 6 bases and 6 bases, with 17 bases remaining between them. CDR3 size: 14 residues. Germline V lookup: CDR1 MDHEN, CDR2 SYDVKM. CDR3 sequence: CASRRQGLENGYTF. DNA for the CDR3: TGTGCCAGCAGACGCCAGGGTCTGGAGAATGGCTACACCTTC.

V and J are TRBV13 and TRBJ2-7, with 11 positions matching TRBD2. The length of the CDR3 is 18 residues. V lost 5 bases, J lost 6 bases, and 18 bases stayed unmatched. The V gene's germline CDR1 is PRHDT and CDR2 FYEKMQ (reference sequence). The CDR3 reads CASSKGQGSSGRSSEQYF. CDR3 DNA: TGTGCCAGCAGCAAGGGACAGGGTTCTAGCGGGAGGTCGAGCGAGCAGTACTTC.

This clone was seen only a few times. The V call is TRBV6-4, the J call TRBJ2-1; 7 bases fit TRBD1. After removal of 2 bases from V and 5 bases from J, the junction contained 0 bases not matched to a gene. The length of the CDR3 is 13 residues. The germline gives CDR1 MRHNA, CDR2 SNTAGT. The CDR3 DNA is TGTGCCAGCAGTGACGGGACAGACAATGAGCAGTTCTTC. This gives the protein CASSDGTDNEQFF.

The genes are TRBV7-9 and TRBJ1-2; maybe TRBD1 (5 bases). V shed 5 bases and J shed 1 base, with 14 bases lying between them. The length of the CDR3 is 15 residues. Per germline, CDR1 SEHNR and CDR2 FQNEAQ (reference sequence). This CDR3 reads CASSPRRRGNYGYTF. In DNA form, the CDR3 reads TGTGCCAGCAGCCCCAGACGGAGGGGTAACTATGGCTACACCTTC.

The CDR3 sequence is CASSLDRGRTDTQYF. The DNA of the CDR3 is TGTGCCAGCAGCTTGGACAGGGGGCGAACAGATACGCAGTATTTT. The gene calls are TRBV5-6 and TRBJ2-3; 9 nucleotides agree with TRBD1. CDR1 SGHDT and CDR2 YYEEEE come from the germline V gene. After removal of 0 bases from V and 3 bases from J, the junction contained 2 bases not matched to a gene. The CDR3 extends over 15 amino acids.

The CDR3 sequence: CASSPLIDTGELFF. CDR3 in DNA: TGTGCCAGCTCACCACTGATAGACACCGGGGAGCTGTTTTTT. This sequence joins TRBV18 and TRBJ2-2; D is unresolved. CDR1 is KGHSH, CDR2 LQKENI, per germline. The CDR3 is 14 residues long. Trimming left V 1 base short and J 3 bases short, with 6 bases between.

This clone was detected a few times. This chain uses TRBV6-6 with TRBJ2-3; 8 positions agree with TRBD2. V lost 5 bases and J lost 4; bases outside the gene matches: 5. CDR1 and CDR2 (germline): MNHNY, SVGAGI (reference sequence). The CDR3 runs to 14 residues. This chain's CDR3 is CASSSGRGADTQYF. The CDR3 DNA sequence: TGTGCCAGCAGTAGCGGGAGAGGAGCAGATACGCAGTATTTT.

This clone was counted once. The J gene is TRBJ1-6, the V gene TRBV6-2 or TRBV6-3, with 12 nucleotides matching TRBD1. Germline V gene lookup returns CDR1 MNHEY and CDR2 SVGEGT. CDR3 length: 14 amino acids. Trimming removed 5 bases from V and 14 bases from J; junction bases left unmatched: 7. The CDR3 DNA follows: TGTGCCAGCAGTCCCCGGGACAGGGGGCAATCCCTCCACTTT. Translation: CASSPRDRGQSLHF.

V gene TRBV4-2 combines with J gene TRBJ1-5, with D perhaps TRBD1 (5 bases). Germline V gene data show CDR1 as LGHNA and CDR2 as YNFKEQ. This CDR3 is built from 15 residues. V was clipped by 0 bases and J by 3 bases, with 9 bases between them. The CDR3 here is CASSQEAGNNQPQHF. In DNA, the CDR3 is TGTGCCAGCAGCCAAGAGGCAGGGAACAATCAGCCCCAGCATTTT.

This rearrangement joins TRBV2 to TRBJ1-6; D gene unclear. V was cut by 1 base and J by 7 bases, with 5 bases left in between. The CDR3 totals 13 residues. Germline values: CDR1 SNHLY, CDR2 FYNNEI. CDR3 nucleotide sequence: TGTGCCAGCAGTGAAGTGAGGAATTCACCCCTCCACTTT. Translated: CASSEVRNSPLHF.

The chain links TRBV30 to TRBJ1-5; D unresolved. Germline V gives CDR1 GTSNPN, CDR2 SVGIG (reference sequence). Trimming removed 5 bases at V and 0 bases at J, with 8 bases between. This CDR3 region has 13 residues. CDR3 DNA sequence: TGTGCCTGGGGCCAACATAGCAATCAGCCCCAGCATTTT. It translates to CAWGQHSNQPQHF.

The chain carries TRBV5-1 and TRBJ1-1, with 7 bases identical to TRBD1. This CDR3 comprises 14 residues. Germline V gives CDR1 SGHRS, CDR2 YFSETQ. V trimming: 3 bases; J trimming: 1 base; junction bases outside the gene matches: 3. CDR3 sequence reads: CASSSRTGNTEAFF. In DNA form, the CDR3 reads TGCGCCAGCAGCTCAAGGACAGGGAACACTGAAGCTTTCTTT.

J is TRBJ1-2 and V is TRBV15; no clear D. The CDR3 consists of 13 residues. The V gene's germline CDR1 is LNHNV and CDR2 YYDKDF (reference sequence). Trimming cost V 7 bases and J 2 bases, with 11 bases left between them. CDR3 loop: CATTRRENYGYTF. The CDR3 bases are TGTGCCACCACCCGGAGAGAGAACTATGGCTACACCTTC. Full variable domain (missing parts from reference TRBV15 and TRBJ1-2): DAMVIQNPRYQVTQFGKPVTLSCSQTLNHNVMYWYQQKSSQAPKLLFHYYDKDFNNEADTPDNFQSRRPNTSFCFLDIRSPGLGDTAMYLCATTRRENYGYTFGSGTRLTVV.

The chain couples TRBV24-1 to TRBJ1-2, with 8 bases identical to TRBD1. The CDR3 covers 14 residues. The germline gives CDR1 KGHDR, CDR2 SFDVKD. With 0 bases clipped from V and 6 bases from J, the junction kept 2 bases outside the gene matches. Written as DNA, the CDR3 is TGTGCCACCAGTGATTTGCGGACAGGGCATGGCTACACCTTC. This gives the protein CATSDLRTGHGYTF.

The V gene is TRBV24-1, the J gene TRBJ1-2; tentatively, D is TRBD1 (6 bases). V lost 4 bases and J lost 2, with 13 bases in between. CDR3 size: 15 residues. Germline-derived CDR1 and CDR2 are KGHDR and SFDVKD. CDR3 bases: TGTGCCACCAGTGACTCGGGACACCTCAACTATGGCTACACCTTC. The encoded protein is CATSDSGHLNYGYTF.

The chain employs TRBV4-1 and TRBJ2-2; no firm D call. Germline V gene lookup returns CDR1 MGHRA and CDR2 YSYEKL. This CDR3 spans 17 amino acids. V lost 0 bases and J lost 4, with 15 bases in between. As DNA, the CDR3 is TGCGCCAGCAGCCAAGAATATTCCCGCGCGGCCACCGGGGAGCTGTTTTTT. This encodes CASSQEYSRAATGELFF.

The chain couples TRBV28 to TRBJ2-1; possibly TRBD2 for D (5 bases). V gave up 2 bases and J gave up 0 bases, with 11 bases separating them. This CDR3 contains 16 residues. Germline CDR1 and CDR2: MDHEN and SYDVKM. The CDR3 sequence is CASSLEGTSSYNEQFF. Written as DNA, the CDR3 is TGTGCCAGCAGTTTAGAGGGCACCTCCTCCTACAATGAGCAGTTCTTC.

Concerning this clone: The junction departs from germline at one end; a sequencing error may be responsible. The rearrangement uses TRBV28 and TRBJ2-3; D is perhaps TRBD1 (6 bases). The germline V gene encodes CDR1 MDHEN and CDR2 SYDVKM. The CDR3 covers 10 residues. For the CDR3, the DNA is TGCCACAGGGAAGCAGATACGCAGTATTTT. Amino acid sequence: CHREADTQYF.